This T cell receptor (beta chain) originates from a study of vaccination effects on CD4 cells after COVID-19. Study-wide context: Two doses of BNT162b2 or mRNA-1273 vaccine were administered to participants.

This clone was seen once. The target antigen is unknown. ViraFEST expansion of antigen-specific CD4+ T cells with viral peptide pools preceded sequencing. On day 10 of culture, CD4+ T cells were separated out. No vaccinee had earlier SARS-CoV-2 infection, and nucleocapsid antibodies were negative. The authors replaced half the medium with IL-2 medium on days 3 and 7. The assay was immunoSEQ multiplex PCR, and TCRdb's table has in-frame clones only and misses some. The table has around 41,000 clones, around three quarters seen once; the top ten hold under 14%. Losses at the gene ends were 0 bases for V and 4 bases for J; bases not matched to a gene: 11. The CDR3 sequence is 17 residues long. Germline CDR1 MNHEY, CDR2 SVGEGT. Whole-study findings and limits: The vaccine-induced clones of healthy vaccinees included only 1 of 255 that cross-reacted with common cold coronaviruses. Both infection-induced and vaccine-induced clones contracted markedly at late post-vaccination timepoints.

This clonotype was sampled from a human donor who received a COVID-19 vaccine. Source: CD4+ T cells from PBMCs cultured with SARS-CoV-2 spike peptides, taken before COVID-19 vaccination. The chain is built from TRBV6-2 or TRBV6-3 and TRBJ1-2; 7 nucleotides align to TRBD1. This CDR3 is CASSYSNPQGLAYGYTF. As DNA, the CDR3 is TGTGCCAGCAGTTACTCGAACCCACAGGGGCTGGCCTATGGCTACACCTTC.